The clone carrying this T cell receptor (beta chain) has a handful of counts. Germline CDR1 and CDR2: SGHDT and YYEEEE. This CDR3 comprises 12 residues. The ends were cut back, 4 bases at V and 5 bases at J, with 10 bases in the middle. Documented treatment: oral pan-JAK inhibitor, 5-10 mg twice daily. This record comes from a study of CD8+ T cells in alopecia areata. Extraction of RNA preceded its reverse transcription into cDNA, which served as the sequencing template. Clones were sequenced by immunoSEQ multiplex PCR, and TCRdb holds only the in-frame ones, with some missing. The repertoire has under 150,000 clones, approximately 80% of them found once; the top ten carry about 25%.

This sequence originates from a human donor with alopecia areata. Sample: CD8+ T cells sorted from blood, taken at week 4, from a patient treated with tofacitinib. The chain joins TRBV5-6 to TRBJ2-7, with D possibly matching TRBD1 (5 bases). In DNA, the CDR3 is TGTGCCAGCAGCCTAGGGGTCGACGAGCAGTACTTC. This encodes CASSLGVDEQYF. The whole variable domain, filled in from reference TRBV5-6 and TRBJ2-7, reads DAGVTQSPTHLIKTRGQQVTLRCSPKSGHDTVSWYQQALGQGPQFIFQYYEEEERQRGNFPDRFSGHQFPNYSSELNVNALLLGDSALYLCASSLGVDEQYFGPGTRLTVT.